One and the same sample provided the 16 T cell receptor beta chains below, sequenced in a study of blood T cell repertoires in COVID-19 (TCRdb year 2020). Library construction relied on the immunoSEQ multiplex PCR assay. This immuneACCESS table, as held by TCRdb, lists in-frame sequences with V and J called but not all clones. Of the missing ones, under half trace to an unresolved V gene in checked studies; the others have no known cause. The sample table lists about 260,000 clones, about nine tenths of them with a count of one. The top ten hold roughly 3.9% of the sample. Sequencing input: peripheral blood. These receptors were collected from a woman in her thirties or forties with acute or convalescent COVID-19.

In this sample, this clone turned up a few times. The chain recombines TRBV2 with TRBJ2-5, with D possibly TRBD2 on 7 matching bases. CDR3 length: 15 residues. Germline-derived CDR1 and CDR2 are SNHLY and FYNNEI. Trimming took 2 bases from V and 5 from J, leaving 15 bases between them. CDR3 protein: CASSERRGGWETQYF. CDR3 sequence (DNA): TGTGCCAGCAGTGAAAGGAGGGGGGGCTGGGAGACCCAGTACTTC.

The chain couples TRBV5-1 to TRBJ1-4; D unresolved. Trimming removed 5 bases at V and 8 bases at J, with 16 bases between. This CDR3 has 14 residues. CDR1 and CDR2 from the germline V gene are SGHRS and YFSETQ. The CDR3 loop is CASSPDLEEEKLFF. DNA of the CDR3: TGCGCCAGCAGTCCCGATTTGGAGGAGGAAAAACTGTTTTTT.

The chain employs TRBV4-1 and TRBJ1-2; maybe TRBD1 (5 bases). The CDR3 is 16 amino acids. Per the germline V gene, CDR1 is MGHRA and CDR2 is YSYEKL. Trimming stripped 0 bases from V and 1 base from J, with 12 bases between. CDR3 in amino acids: CASSQEGRAINYGYTF. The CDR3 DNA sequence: TGCGCCAGCAGCCAAGAGGGCAGGGCAATTAACTATGGCTACACCTTC.

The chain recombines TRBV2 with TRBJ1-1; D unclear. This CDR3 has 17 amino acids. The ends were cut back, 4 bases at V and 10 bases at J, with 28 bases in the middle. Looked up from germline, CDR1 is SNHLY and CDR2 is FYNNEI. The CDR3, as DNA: TGTGCCAGCAGTGCCATGATCGGGAGGAGATCCCCCGCTGGAGCTTTCTTT. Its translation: CASSAMIGRRSPAGAFF.

The CDR3 nucleotides are TGTGCCAGCAGTGAACAGGTCGTGGCTGAAGCTTTCTTT. It specifies CASSEQVVAEAFF. The chain links TRBV2 to TRBJ1-1; D gene unclear. The CDR3 is made up of 13 amino acids. The germline V gene has CDR1 SNHLY and CDR2 FYNNEI. Trimming removed 2 bases from V and 6 bases from J, with 10 bases in between.

This CDR3 reads CASSHLFSEAFF. Written as DNA, the CDR3 is TGCGCCAGCAGCCATCTATTCTCTGAAGCTTTCTTT. The chain carries TRBV4-1 and TRBJ1-1; D unresolved. V shed 3 bases and J shed 6 bases, with 8 bases lying between them. Per the germline V gene, CDR1 is MGHRA and CDR2 is YSYEKL. The CDR3 runs 12 residues.

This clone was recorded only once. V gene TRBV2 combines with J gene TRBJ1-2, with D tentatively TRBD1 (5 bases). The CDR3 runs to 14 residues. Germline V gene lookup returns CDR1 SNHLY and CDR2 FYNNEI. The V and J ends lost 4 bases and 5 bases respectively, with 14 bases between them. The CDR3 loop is CASSGAGGGYGYTF. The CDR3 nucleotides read TGTGCCAGCAGTGGCGCTGGGGGAGGGTATGGCTACACCTTC.

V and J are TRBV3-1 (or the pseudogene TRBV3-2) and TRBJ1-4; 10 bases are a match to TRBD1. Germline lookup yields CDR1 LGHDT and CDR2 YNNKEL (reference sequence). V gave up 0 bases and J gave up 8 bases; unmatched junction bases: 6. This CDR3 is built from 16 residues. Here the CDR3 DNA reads TGTGCCAGCAGCCAAGATTACGGGACAGGGGCAGAAAAACTGTTTTTT. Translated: CASSQDYGTGAEKLFF.

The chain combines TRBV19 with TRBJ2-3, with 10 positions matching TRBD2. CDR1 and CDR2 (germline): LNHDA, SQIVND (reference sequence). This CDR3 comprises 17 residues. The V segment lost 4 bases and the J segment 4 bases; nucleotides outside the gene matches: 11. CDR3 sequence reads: CASSNSGGPDGADTQYF. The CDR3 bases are TGTGCCAGTAGTAATAGCGGGGGGCCCGATGGAGCAGATACGCAGTATTTT.

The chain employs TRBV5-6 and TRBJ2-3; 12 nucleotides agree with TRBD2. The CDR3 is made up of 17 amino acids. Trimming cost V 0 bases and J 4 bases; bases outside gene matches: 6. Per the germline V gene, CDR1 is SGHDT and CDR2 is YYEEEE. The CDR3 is CASSLVLAGGPADTQYF. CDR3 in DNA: TGTGCCAGCAGCTTGGTCCTAGCGGGGGGGCCGGCAGATACGCAGTATTTT.

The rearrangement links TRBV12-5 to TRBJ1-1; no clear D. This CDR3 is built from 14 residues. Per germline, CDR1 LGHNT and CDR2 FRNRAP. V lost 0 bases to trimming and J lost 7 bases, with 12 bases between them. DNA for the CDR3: TGTGCTAGTGGTTTGGTGAGGCCCAACCTTGAAGCTTTCTTT. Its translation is CASGLVRPNLEAFF. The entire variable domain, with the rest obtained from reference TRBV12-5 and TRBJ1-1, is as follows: DARVTQTPRHKVTEMGQEVTMRCQPILGHNTVFWYRQTMMQGLELLAYFRNRAPLDDSGMPKDRFSAEMPDATLATLKIQPSEPRDSAVYFCASGLVRPNLEAFFGQGTRLTVV.

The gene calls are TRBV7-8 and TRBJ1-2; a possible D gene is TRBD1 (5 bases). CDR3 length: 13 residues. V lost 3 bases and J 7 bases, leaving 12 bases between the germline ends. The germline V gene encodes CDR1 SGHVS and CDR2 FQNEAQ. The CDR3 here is CASSFLDRVGYTF. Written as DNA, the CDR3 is TGTGCCAGCAGCTTTCTCGACAGAGTTGGCTACACCTTC.

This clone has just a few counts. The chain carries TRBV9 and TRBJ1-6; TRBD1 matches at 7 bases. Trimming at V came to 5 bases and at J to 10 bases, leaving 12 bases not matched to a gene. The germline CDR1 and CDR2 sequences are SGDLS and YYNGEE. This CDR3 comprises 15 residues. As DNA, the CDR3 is TGTGCCAGCAGAGGGTCCGGGACAGAACTGTCACCCCTCCACTTT. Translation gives CASRGSGTELSPLHF.

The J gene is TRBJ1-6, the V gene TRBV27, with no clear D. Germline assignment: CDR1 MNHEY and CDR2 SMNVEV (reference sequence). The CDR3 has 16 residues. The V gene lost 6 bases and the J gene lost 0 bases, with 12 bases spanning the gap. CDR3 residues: CASSSYVHSYNSPLHF. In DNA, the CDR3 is TGTGCCAGCAGCTCATATGTACACTCCTATAATTCACCCCTCCACTTT.

The CDR3 is CASSLRPTGTEAFF. In DNA form, the CDR3 reads TGCGCCAGCAGCCTAAGGCCCACGGGCACTGAAGCTTTCTTT. The chain links TRBV4-1 to TRBJ1-1; D call uncertain. In germline, CDR1 is MGHRA, CDR2 YSYEKL. The V and J ends lost 4 bases and 4 bases respectively, with 13 bases between them. The CDR3 length is 14 residues.

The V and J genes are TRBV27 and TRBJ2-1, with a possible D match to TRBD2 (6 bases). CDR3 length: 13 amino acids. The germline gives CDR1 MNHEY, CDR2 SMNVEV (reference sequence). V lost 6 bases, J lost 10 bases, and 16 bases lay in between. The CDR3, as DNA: TGTGCCAGCAGCATGCAGGGAGGCGGGGAGCAGTTCTTC. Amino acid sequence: CASSMQGGGEQFF.